What follows is one TCR beta chain and its context. The sample is drawn from a study of blood T cell repertoires in COVID-19. Study summary: Specimens from acute and convalescent COVID-19 originated in the United States, Italy and Spain. PBMCs, B-cell-depleted T cells, or T cells provided the cDNA or gDNA that made up the material.

Original handling: By means of reference gene primer amplification, nucleated cell counts were estimated. Sequenced by immunoSEQ multiplex PCR; TCRdb stores in-frame clones only, minus some. D and trimming were read from the DNA, whereas the V and J calls and clone size are those reported in that table. Altogether about 190,000 clones are present, 70% to 90% being singletons, with the ten largest covering about 6.8%. The sample comprised peripheral blood. The clonotype comes from a woman between 40 and 55 years old who had recovered from COVID-19.

CDR3 DNA: TGTGCCAGCAGTGATCCCACCGGGACAGGTTCTTCACCCCTCCACTTT. Residues: CASSDPTGTGSSPLHF. The genes are TRBV6-1 and TRBJ1-6; 8 bases fit TRBD1. Germline V CDR1 and CDR2: MNHNS, SASEGT. The J segment lost 9 bases and the V segment lost 3 bases, leaving 10 bases of the junction unmatched. This CDR3 has 16 residues.